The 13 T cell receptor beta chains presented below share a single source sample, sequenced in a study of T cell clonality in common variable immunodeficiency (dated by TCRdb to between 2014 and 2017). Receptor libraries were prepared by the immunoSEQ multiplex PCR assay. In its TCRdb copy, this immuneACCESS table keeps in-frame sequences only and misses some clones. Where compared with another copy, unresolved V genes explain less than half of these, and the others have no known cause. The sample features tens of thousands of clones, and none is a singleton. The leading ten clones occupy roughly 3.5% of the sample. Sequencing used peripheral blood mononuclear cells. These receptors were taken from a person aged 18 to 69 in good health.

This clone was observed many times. The covered CDR3 bases are TGTGCCAGCTCACCAAACCCCGGGACAGGGGTGAATACG. It specifies CASSPNPGTGVNT. The entire CDR3 protein is CASSPNPGTGVNTQYF. The chain combines TRBV18 with TRBJ2-3; 10 bases align to TRBD1. The read terminates 3 residues ahead of where the CDR3 ends, so the germline J gene completes it. V shed 2 bases, J shed 7 bases, and the junction held 9 bases outside the gene matches. Germline values: CDR1 KGHSH, CDR2 LQKENI. The length of the CDR3 is 16 residues.

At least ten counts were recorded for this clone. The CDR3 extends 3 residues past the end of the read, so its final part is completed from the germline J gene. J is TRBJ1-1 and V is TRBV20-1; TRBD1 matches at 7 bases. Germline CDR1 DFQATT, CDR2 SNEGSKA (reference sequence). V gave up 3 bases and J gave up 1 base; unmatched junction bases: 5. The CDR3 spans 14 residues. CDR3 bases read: TGCAGTGCTAGGGCCGGGACAGAGAACACTGAA. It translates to CSARAGTENTE. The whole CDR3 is CSARAGTENTEAFF.

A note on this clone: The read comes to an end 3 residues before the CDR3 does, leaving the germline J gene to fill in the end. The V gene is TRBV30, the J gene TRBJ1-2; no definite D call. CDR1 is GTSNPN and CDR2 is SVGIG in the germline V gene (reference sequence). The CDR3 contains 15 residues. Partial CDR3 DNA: TGTGCCTGGAGTGTAGGGCGAGCGGGAGGGTACGAC. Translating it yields CAWSVGRAGGYD. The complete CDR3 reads CAWSVGRAGGYDYTF. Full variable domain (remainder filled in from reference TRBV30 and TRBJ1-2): SQTIHQWPATLVQPVGSPLSLECTVEGTSNPNLYWYRQAAGRGLQLLFYSVGIGQISSEVPQNLSASRPQDRQFILSSKKLLLSDSGFYLCAWSVGRAGGYDYTFGSGTRLTVV.

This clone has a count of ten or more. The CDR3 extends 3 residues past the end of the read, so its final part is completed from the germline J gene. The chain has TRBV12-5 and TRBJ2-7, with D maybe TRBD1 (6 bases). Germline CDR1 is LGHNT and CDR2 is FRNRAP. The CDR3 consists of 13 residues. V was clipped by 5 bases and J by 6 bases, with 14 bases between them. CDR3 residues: CASGPTGYGEQYF. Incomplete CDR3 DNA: TGTGCTAGTGGTCCAACAGGGTATGGCGAG.

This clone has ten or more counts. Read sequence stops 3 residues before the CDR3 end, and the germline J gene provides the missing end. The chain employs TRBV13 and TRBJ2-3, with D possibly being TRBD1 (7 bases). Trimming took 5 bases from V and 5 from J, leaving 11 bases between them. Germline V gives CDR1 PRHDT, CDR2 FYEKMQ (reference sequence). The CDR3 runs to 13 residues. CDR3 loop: CASSQGGEDTQYF. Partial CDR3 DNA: TGTGCCAGCAGCCAGGGGGGAGAAGATACG. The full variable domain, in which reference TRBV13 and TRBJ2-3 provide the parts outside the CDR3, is AAGVIQSPRHLIKEKRETATLKCYPIPRHDTVYWYQQGPGQDPQFLISFYEKMQSDKGSIPDRFSAQQFSDYHSELNMSSLELGDSALYFCASSQGGEDTQYFGPGTRLTVL.

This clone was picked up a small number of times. The chain's CDR3 is CARSLFPGWDKEPVPYEQYF. The sequenced part of the CDR3 DNA is TGTGCCAGAAGCTTGTTTCCGGGATGGGACAAAGAACCCGTGCCTTACGAG. This chain joins TRBV5-3 and TRBJ2-7; TRBD1 might be the D (6 bases). The CDR3 end falls 3 residues outside the read, so it is completed with the germline J gene. TRBV5-3 is an open reading frame whose function is uncertain. V lost 1 base and J 4 bases, leaving 30 bases between the germline ends. The CDR3 loop spans 20 amino acids.

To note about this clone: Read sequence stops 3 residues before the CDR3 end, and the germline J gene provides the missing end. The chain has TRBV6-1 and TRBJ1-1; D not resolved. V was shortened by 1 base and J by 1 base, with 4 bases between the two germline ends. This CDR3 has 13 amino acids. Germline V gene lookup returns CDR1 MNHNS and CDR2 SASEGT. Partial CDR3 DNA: TGTGCCAGCAGTGAAGTACAGAACACTGAA. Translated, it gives CASSEVQNTE. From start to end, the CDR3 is CASSEVQNTEAFF.

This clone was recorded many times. The sequenced CDR3 bases are TGCAGTGCGACCACTAGCGGGTACTCCTACGAG. Translation: CSATTSGYSYE. The entire CDR3 protein is CSATTSGYSYEQYF. The chain couples TRBV20-1 to TRBJ2-7, with 9 positions matching TRBD2. The read comes to an end 3 residues before the CDR3 does, leaving the germline J gene to fill in the end. Germline V lookup: CDR1 DFQATT, CDR2 SNEGSKA (reference sequence). The CDR3 is made up of 14 amino acids. V shed 6 bases and J 0 bases; nucleotides not matched to a gene: 6.

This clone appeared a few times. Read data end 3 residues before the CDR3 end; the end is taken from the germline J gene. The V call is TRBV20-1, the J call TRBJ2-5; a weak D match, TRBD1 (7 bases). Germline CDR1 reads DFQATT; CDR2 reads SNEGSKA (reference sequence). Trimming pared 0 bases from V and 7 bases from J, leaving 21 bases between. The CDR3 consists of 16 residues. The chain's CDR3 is CSAREGQGGDSGTQYF. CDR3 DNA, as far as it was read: TGCAGTGCTAGAGAGGGTCAGGGGGGCGATTCGGGGACC.

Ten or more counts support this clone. This CDR3 is CASSLAGSGNEKLFF. The CDR3 bases that were read are TGCGCCAGCAGCTTGGCCGGGTCTGGTAATGAAAAA. The V call is TRBV5-1, the J call TRBJ1-4; D gene ambiguous. The CDR3 goes on 3 residues after the read ends, and that part is filled in from the germline J gene. CDR1 is SGHRS and CDR2 is YFSETQ in the germline V gene. The CDR3 runs to 15 residues. Trimming pared 0 bases from V and 4 bases from J, leaving 10 bases between.

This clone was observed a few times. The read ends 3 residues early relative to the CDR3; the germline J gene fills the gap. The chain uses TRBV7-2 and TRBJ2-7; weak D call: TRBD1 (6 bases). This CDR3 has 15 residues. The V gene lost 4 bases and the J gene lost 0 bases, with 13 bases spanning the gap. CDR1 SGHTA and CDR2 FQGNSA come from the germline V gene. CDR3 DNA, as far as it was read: TGTGCCAGCAGCTCCGGGACACCCCGCTCCTACGAG. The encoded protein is CASSSGTPRSYE. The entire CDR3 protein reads CASSSGTPRSYEQYF.

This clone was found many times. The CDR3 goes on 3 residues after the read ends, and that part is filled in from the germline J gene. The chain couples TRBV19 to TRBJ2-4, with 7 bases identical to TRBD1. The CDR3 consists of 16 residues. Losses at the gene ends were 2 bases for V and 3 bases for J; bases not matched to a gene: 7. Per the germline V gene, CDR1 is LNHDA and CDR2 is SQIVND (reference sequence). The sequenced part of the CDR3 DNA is TGTGCCAGTAGTATAAAGGGTTCAGGGGGCAAAAACATT. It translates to CASSIKGSGGKNI. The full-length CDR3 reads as CASSIKGSGGKNIQYF.

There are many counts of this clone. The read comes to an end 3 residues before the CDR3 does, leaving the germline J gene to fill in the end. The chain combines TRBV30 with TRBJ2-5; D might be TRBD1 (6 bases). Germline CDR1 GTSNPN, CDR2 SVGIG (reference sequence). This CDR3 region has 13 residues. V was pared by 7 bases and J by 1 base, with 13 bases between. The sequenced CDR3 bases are TGTGCCTTCGCCCGACAGGCCCAAGAGACC. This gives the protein CAFARQAQET. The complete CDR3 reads CAFARQAQETQYF.